Below, 4 T cell receptor beta chains from the same sample are listed, as sequenced in a study of blood T cell repertoires in COVID-19. Clones were read by immunoSEQ multiplex PCR, and TCRdb kept only the in-frame ones, dropping some. The profile shows about 94,000 clones, 65% to 85% of them singletons. Sequencing used peripheral blood. The receptors come from a man aged 55 to 70 with acute or convalescent COVID-19.

The chain uses TRBV19 and TRBJ1-1; D is uncertain. V lost 0 bases and J lost 0, with 11 bases in between. Germline V gives CDR1 LNHDA, CDR2 SQIVND (reference sequence). The CDR3 totals 16 residues. CDR3 bases: TGTGCCAGTAGTATAGACCCCGCCGGGGTGAACACTGAAGCTTTCTTT. This encodes CASSIDPAGVNTEAFF.

V and J are TRBV2 and TRBJ1-1, with TRBD1 matching 7 bases. Trimming at V came to 3 bases and at J to 5 bases, leaving 6 bases not matched to a gene. This CDR3 is built from 14 residues. Germline V gives CDR1 SNHLY, CDR2 FYNNEI. The CDR3: CASSDIGGRTEAFF. Written as DNA, the CDR3 is TGTGCCAGCAGTGACATAGGGGGCAGGACTGAAGCTTTCTTT. The variable domain in full, completed from reference TRBV2 and TRBJ1-1, reads EPEVTQTPSHQVTQMGQEVILRCVPISNHLYFYWYRQILGQKVEFLVSFYNNEISEKSEIFDDQFSVERPDGSNFTLKIRSTKLEDSAMYFCASSDIGGRTEAFFGQGTRLTVV.

This chain connects TRBV7-8 to TRBJ2-3; 8 nucleotides agree with TRBD1. The V gene end was trimmed by 5 bases and the J gene end by 3 bases; junction bases not matched to a gene: 4. The CDR3 is 14 residues long. CDR1 is SGHVS, CDR2 FQNEAQ, per germline. In nucleotides, the CDR3 is TGTGCCAGCAGCACACAGGGGGTTACAGATACGCAGTATTTT. Translation: CASSTQGVTDTQYF.

The rearrangement joins TRBV24-1 to TRBJ1-2; a weak D match, TRBD1 (5 bases). Trimming cost V 6 bases and J 1 base, with 14 bases left between them. The germline V gene encodes CDR1 KGHDR and CDR2 SFDVKD. The CDR3 totals 15 residues. The CDR3 protein is CATSSPRQGNYGYTF. DNA for the CDR3: TGTGCCACCAGTTCCCCCCGGCAGGGTAACTATGGCTACACCTTC.